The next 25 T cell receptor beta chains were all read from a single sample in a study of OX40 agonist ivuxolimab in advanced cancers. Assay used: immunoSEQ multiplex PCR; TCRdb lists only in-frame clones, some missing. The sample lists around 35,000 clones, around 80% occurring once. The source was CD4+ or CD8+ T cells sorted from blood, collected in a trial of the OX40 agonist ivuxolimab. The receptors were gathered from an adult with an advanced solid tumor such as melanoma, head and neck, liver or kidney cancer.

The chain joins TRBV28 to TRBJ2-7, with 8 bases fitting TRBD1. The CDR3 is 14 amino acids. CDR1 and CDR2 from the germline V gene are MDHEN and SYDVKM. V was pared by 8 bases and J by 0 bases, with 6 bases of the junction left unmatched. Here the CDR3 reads CASRTGGSSYEQYF. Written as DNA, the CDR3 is TGTGCCAGCCGAACAGGGGGAAGCTCCTACGAGCAGTACTTC.

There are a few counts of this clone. The DNA of the CDR3 is TGTGCCAGCAGCTTGGGACACGTCCAAGAGACCCAGTACTTC. It translates to CASSLGHVQETQYF. The chain joins TRBV5-4 to TRBJ2-5; D is ambiguous. V dropped 0 bases and J dropped 1 base, with 7 bases sitting between them. Germline-derived CDR1 and CDR2 are SGHNT and YYREEE (reference sequence). The CDR3 loop spans 14 amino acids. The full variable domain, rest sourced from reference TRBV5-4 and TRBJ2-5, is ETGVTQSPTHLIKTRGQQVTLRCSSQSGHNTVSWYQQALGQGPQFIFQYYREEENGRGNFPPRFSGLQFPNYSSELNVNALELDDSALYLCASSLGHVQETQYFGPGTRLLVL.

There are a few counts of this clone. CDR3 region: CASSLSGRQETQYF. Written as DNA, the CDR3 is TGTGCCAGCAGCTTGTCGGGGAGGCAAGAGACCCAGTACTTC. The rearrangement links TRBV5-6 to TRBJ2-5; weak D call: TRBD2 (6 bases). CDR1 and CDR2 (germline): SGHDT, YYEEEE. Trimming pared 1 base from V and 2 bases from J, leaving 9 bases between. The CDR3 has 14 residues.

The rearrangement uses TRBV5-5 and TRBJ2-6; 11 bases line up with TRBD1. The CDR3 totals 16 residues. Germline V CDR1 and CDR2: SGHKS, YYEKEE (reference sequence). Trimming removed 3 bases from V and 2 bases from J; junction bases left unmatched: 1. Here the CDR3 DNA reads TGTGCCAGCAGCTCGGGACAGGGGGCTGGGGCCAACGTCCTGACTTTC. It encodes CASSSGQGAGANVLTF.

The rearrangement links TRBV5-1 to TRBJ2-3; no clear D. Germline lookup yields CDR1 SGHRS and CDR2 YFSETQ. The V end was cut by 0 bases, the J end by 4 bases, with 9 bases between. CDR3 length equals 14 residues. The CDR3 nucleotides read TGCGCCAGCAGCTTGGGTTCGGAGTCAGATACGCAGTATTTT. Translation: CASSLGSESDTQYF.

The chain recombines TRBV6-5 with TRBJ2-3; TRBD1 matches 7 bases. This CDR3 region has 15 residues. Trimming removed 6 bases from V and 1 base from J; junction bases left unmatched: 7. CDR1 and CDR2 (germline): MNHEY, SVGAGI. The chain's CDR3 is CASSRDSLGTDTQYF. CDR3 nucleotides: TGTGCCAGCAGCCGGGACAGCCTAGGCACAGATACGCAGTATTTT.

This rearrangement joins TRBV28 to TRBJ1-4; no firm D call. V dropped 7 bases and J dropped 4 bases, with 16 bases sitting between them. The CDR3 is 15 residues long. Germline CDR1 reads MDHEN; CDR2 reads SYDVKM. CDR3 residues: CASNLATGDNEKLFF. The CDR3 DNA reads TGTGCCAGCAATCTCGCGACGGGCGATAATGAAAAACTGTTTTTT. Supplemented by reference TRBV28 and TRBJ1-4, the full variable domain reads DVKVTQSSRYLVKRTGEKVFLECVQDMDHENMFWYRQDPGLGLRLIYFSYDVKMKEKGDIPEGYSVSREKKERFSLILESASTNQTSMYLCASNLATGDNEKLFFGSGTQLSVL.

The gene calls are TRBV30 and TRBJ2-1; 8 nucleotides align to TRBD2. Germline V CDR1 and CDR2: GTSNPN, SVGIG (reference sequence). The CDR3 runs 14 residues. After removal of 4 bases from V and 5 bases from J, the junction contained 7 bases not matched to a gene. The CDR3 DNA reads TGTGCCTGGACCCCACTAGCGGTCAACAATGAGCAGTTCTTC. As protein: CAWTPLAVNNEQFF.

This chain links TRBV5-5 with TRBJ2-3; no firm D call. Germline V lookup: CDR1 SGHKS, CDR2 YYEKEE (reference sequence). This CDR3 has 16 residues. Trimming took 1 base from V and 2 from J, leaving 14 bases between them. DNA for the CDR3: TGTGCCAGCAGCTTGTATTCGACCTCTTACACAGATACGCAGTATTTT. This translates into CASSLYSTSYTDTQYF.

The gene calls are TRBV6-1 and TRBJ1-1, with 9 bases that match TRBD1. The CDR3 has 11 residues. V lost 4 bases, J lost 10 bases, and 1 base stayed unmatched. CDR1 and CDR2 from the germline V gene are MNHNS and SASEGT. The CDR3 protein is CASSVTGGAFF. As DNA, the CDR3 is TGTGCCAGCAGTGTGACAGGGGGAGCTTTCTTT.

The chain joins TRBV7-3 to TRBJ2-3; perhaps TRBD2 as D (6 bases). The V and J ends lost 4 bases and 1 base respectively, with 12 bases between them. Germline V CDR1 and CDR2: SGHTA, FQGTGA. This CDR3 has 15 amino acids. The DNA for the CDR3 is TGTGCCAGCAGCTCGCTAGGACTACGCACAGATACGCAGTATTTT. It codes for CASSSLGLRTDTQYF.

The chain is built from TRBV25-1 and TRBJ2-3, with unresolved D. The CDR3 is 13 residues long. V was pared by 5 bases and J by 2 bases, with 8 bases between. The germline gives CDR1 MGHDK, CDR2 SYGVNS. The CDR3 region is CASSRPFTDTQYF. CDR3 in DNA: TGTGCCAGCAGTCGGCCCTTCACAGATACGCAGTATTTT. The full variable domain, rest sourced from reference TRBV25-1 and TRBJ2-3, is EADIYQTPRYLVIGTGKKITLECSQTMGHDKMYWYQQDPGMELHLIHYSYGVNSTEKGDLSSESTVSRIRTEHFPLTLESARPSHTSQYLCASSRPFTDTQYFGPGTRLTVL.

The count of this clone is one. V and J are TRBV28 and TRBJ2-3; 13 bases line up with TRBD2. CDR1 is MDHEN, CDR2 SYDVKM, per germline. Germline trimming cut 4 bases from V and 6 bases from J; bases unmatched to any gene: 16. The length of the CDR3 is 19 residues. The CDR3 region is CASSSLIFRLAGGGDTQYF. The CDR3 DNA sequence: TGTGCCAGCAGTTCACTAATCTTCAGACTAGCGGGGGGAGGTGATACGCAGTATTTT.

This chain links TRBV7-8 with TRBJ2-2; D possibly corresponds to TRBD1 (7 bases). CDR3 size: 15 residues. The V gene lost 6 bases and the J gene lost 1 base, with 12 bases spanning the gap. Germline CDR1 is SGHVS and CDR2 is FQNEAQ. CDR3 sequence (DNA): TGTGCCAGCAGGCGACAGGGAGGGAACACCGGGGAGCTGTTTTTT. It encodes CASRRQGGNTGELFF.

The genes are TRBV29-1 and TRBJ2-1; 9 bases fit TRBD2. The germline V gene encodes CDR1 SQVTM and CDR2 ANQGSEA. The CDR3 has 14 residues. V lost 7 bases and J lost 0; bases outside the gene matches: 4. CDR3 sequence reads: CSAIAGASYNEQFF. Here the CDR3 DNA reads TGCAGCGCAATAGCGGGGGCCTCCTACAATGAGCAGTTCTTC.

Written as DNA, the CDR3 is TGTGCCAGCAGCTCCACTAGCGGCACCGGGGAGCTGTTTTTT. Its translation: CASSSTSGTGELFF. The chain links TRBV11-2 to TRBJ2-2; 8 positions agree with TRBD2. This CDR3 has 14 amino acids. CDR1 SGHAT and CDR2 FQNNGV come from the germline V gene. The V segment lost 4 bases and the J segment 4 bases; nucleotides outside the gene matches: 2.

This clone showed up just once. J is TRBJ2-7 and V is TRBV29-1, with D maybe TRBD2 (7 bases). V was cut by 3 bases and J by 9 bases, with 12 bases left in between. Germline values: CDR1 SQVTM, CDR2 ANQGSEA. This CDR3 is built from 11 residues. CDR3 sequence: CSVDLGGGQYF. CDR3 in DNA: TGCAGCGTTGATTTGGGAGGGGGGCAGTACTTC.

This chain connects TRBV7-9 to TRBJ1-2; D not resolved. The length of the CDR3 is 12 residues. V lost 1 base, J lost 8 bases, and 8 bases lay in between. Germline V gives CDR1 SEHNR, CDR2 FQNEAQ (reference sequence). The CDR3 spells CASSLDARGYTF. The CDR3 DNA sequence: TGTGCCAGCAGCTTAGACGCACGAGGCTACACCTTC.

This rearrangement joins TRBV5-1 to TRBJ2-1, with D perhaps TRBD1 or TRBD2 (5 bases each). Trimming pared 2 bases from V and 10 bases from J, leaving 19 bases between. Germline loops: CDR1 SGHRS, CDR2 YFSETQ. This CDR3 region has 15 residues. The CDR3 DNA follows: TGCGCCAGCAGCTTAGGGACCCCTGCCCCAGGGGAGCAGTTCTTC. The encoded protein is CASSLGTPAPGEQFF.

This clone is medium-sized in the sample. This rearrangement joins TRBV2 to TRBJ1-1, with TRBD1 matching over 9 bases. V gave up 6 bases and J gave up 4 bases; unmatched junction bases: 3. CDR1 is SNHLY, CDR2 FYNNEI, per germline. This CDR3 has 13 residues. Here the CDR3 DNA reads TGTGCCAGCAGGGACAGGGGATTCACTGAAGCTTTCTTT. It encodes CASRDRGFTEAFF.

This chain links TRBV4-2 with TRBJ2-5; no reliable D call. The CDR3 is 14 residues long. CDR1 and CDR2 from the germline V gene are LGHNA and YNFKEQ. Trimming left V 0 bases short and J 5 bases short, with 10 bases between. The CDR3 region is CASSQDLGSETQYF. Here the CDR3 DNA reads TGTGCCAGCAGCCAAGACTTGGGTTCGGAGACCCAGTACTTC.

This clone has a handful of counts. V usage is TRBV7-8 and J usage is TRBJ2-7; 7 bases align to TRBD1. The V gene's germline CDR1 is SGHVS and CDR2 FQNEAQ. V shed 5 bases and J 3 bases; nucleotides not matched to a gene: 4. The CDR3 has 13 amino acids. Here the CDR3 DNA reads TGTGCCAGCAGCCGGGGACAGTTCTACGAGCAGTACTTC. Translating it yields CASSRGQFYEQYF.

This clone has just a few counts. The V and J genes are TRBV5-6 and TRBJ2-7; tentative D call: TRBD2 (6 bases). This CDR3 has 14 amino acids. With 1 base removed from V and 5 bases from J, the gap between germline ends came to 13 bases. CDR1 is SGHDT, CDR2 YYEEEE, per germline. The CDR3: CASSLPGSIHEQYF. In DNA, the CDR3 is TGTGCCAGCAGCTTGCCCGGGAGTATCCACGAGCAGTACTTC.

The DNA for the CDR3 is TGTGCCAGCAGTTTACTCACAGGGGGCGCGTACACTGAAGCTTTCTTT. This codes for CASSLLTGGAYTEAFF. This chain links TRBV28 with TRBJ1-1, with 9 positions matching TRBD1. J lost 3 bases, V lost 2 bases, and 7 bases had no gene match. This CDR3 has 16 amino acids. In germline, CDR1 is MDHEN, CDR2 SYDVKM.

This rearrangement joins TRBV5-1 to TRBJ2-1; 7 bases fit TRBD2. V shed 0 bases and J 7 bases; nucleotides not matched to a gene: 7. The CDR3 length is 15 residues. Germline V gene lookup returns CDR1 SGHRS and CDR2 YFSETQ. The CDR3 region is CASSLAPGAGNEQFF. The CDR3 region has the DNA TGCGCCAGCAGCTTGGCCCCGGGAGCGGGAAATGAGCAGTTCTTC.